Listed below are T cell receptor beta chains from one sample, sequenced in a study of blood T cell repertoires in COVID-19. TCRdb's table, derived via immunoSEQ multiplex PCR, lists solely in-frame clones and lacks some. Seen here are about 310,000 clones, approximately 83% observed once, and the top ten hold less than 2.5%. The sample taken for sequencing was PBMCs or T cells enriched from blood (not recorded which). These receptors originate from a man aged 30-40 years who had recovered from COVID-19. Both conserved end residues are part of each CDR3. The D gene is left open where the match is weak. A clone size is listed for some rows: how often the clone was seen (once, few, many), or a class if it is expanded.

v_call	clone_size	d_call	cdr3_aa
TRBV9	-	-	CASSLSNTGELFF
TRBV5-4	-	TRBD1	CASSLGGDRGGSPLHF
TRBV2	-	TRBD1	CASSTDRVAYNSPLHF
TRBV7-2	-	-	CASSLVHSYEQYF
TRBV9	-	TRBD2	CASSLYGGATDTQYF
TRBV10-3	-	TRBD2	CAISGGTSGGEVQFF
TRBV3-1/TRBV3-2	-	-	CASSRGGSGNSPLHF
TRBV7-2	few	-	CASSSQGGVYGYTF
TRBV11-3	-	TRBD2	CASSLGRGGNHEQFF
TRBV10-1	-	TRBD2	CARRSGAGGQETQYF
TRBV6-5	-	TRBD1	CASSGQASYEQYF
TRBV3-1/TRBV3-2	-	TRBD2	CASSPYTGAGGRPRITDTQYF
TRBV7-6	-	-	CASSLGQSGMANEQFF
TRBV18	-	-	CASSPQRLAVSTDTQYF
TRBV7-7	-	-	CASSPGYADTQYF
TRBV5-5	-	TRBD1	CASSLAYGTANTGELFF
TRBV28	-	-	CASTRAGLSSGANVLTF
TRBV18	-	-	CASSRGRGLQETQYF
TRBV10-3	-	TRBD2	CAAAGGRSTDTQYF
TRBV2	-	TRBD2	CASIRTSVDTQYF
TRBV7-9	-	-	CASSLGRENSPLHF
TRBV11-3	many	-	CASSERSWEGCYTF
TRBV5-1	-	-	CASSLGQGGSNYGYTF
TRBV9	-	TRBD1	CASSGDRGLGPGAFF
TRBV9	-	TRBD1	CASSVGGGFGRNTEAFF
TRBV25-1	-	-	CASSGAFLNTGELFF
TRBV6-5	few	TRBD1	CASSWGQYNSPLHF
TRBV27	-	-	CASSPKRASNTIYF
TRBV4-1	-	TRBD1	CASSQDHGTASTGELFF
TRBV7-2	-	-	CASSRAGVMETQYF
TRBV4-3	-	-	CASSRTAGMNTEAFF
TRBV29-1	-	TRBD1	CSANRGPTEAFF
TRBV3-1/TRBV3-2	-	-	CASSQERRGRLMVTGELFF
TRBV30	-	TRBD1	CAWSRDRSLGYGYTF
TRBV27	-	TRBD1	CASSPPGQGVHEQFF
TRBV18	-	TRBD1	CASSPLSGTVDGYTF
TRBV14	-	-	CASSPQDGGGKAFF
TRBV29-1	-	TRBD1	CSVWGRPGWTGETYEQYF
TRBV4-2	-	-	CASSQDGLKTDTQYF
TRBV20-1	-	-	CSANRETQYF
TRBV19	-	-	CASSISKQTDGYTF
TRBV2	-	-	CASSERQGSQPQHF
TRBV5-4	-	TRBD2	CASSFTSGDTDTQYF
TRBV12-5	-	TRBD2	CASGLGGGADTQYF
TRBV27	-	-	CASSLFLNQPQHF
TRBV19	-	TRBD1	CASSSLDRADTEAFF
TRBV5-1	-	-	CASRWGPGDTQYF
TRBV2	few	-	CASSEQGEGYEQYF
TRBV14	-	TRBD1	CASSQVQGAYNSPLHF
TRBV24-1	-	TRBD1	CATSDSRGRTGELFF
TRBV12-3/TRBV12-4	-	TRBD1	CASSWGQGVSYTF
TRBV5-5	-	-	CASSPDSGEKLFF
TRBV4-3	-	-	CASSQYRGNQPQHF
TRBV20-1	once	-	CSASRGFGNQPQHF
TRBV3-1/TRBV3-2	-	-	CASSQQGSNYGYTF
TRBV6-5	-	-	CASSYSKSTRETQYF
TRBV5-8	-	-	CASSLVQGVYNQPQHF
TRBV4-1	-	-	CASSQPALGRFPGNTGELFF